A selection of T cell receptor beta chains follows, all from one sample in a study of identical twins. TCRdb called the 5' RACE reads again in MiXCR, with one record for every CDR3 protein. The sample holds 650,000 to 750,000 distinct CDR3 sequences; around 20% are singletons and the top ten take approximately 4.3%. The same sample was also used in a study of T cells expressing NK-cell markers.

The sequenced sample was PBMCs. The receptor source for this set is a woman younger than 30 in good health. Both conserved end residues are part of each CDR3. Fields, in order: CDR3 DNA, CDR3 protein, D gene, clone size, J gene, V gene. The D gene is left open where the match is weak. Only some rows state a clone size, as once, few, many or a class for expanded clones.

DNA: TGCAGTGCTAGTGATAGCGGGGGATCCAATGAGCAGTTCTTC; CDR3: CSASDSGGSNEQFF; D: TRBD2; size: -; J: TRBJ2-1; V: TRBV20-1
DNA: TGTGCCAGCAGCCGCTCAGGGGACTATCCCTACTACGAGCAGTACTTC; CDR3: CASSRSGDYPYYEQYF; D: -; size: -; J: TRBJ2-7; V: TRBV3-1
DNA: TGTGCCAGCAGGTTAGGGACTGAAGCTTTCTTT; CDR3: CASRLGTEAFF; D: -; size: many; J: TRBJ1-1; V: TRBV6-1
DNA: TGCAGCGTTGGTAGTGTTACGGGTCAGCCCCAGCATTTT; CDR3: CSVGSVTGQPQHF; D: -; size: many; J: TRBJ1-5; V: TRBV29-1
DNA: TGCAGTGCTAGAGATAGTGGGTTCCTAGCGGGAGTTAGACGGGCGCAGTATTTT; CDR3: CSARDSGFLAGVRRAQYF; D: TRBD2; size: few; J: TRBJ2-3; V: TRBV20-1
DNA: TGTGCCAGCAGTGAAGCGGGGAACAATGAGCAGTTCTTC; CDR3: CASSEAGNNEQFF; D: -; size: -; J: TRBJ2-1; V: TRBV6-1
DNA: TGTGCCAGCGGCCAGAAGGGAGATACGCAGTATTTT; CDR3: CASGQKGDTQYF; D: -; size: few; J: TRBJ2-3; V: TRBV6-2/TRBV6-3
DNA: TGTGCCAGCAGCTTAGAGCCGGGACTCACGGGGCAGTTCTTC; CDR3: CASSLEPGLTGQFF; D: -; size: many; J: TRBJ2-1; V: TRBV7-2
DNA: TGCGCCAGCAGCTTTGGGACGGTGTCGGTGACCCAGTACTTC; CDR3: CASSFGTVSVTQYF; D: -; size: -; J: TRBJ2-5; V: TRBV5-1
DNA: TGCAGCGCACAATCTCAGCCAGATACGCAGTATTTT; CDR3: CSAQSQPDTQYF; D: -; size: few; J: TRBJ2-3; V: TRBV29-1
DNA: TGTGCCATCAACCCCGGGGGGGCGGTGTACAATGAGCAGTTCTTC; CDR3: CAINPGGAVYNEQFF; D: TRBD2; size: -; J: TRBJ2-1; V: TRBV10-3
DNA: TGTGCCAGCAGCTTCAGGGGGCTTGAAAACGAGCAGTACTTC; CDR3: CASSFRGLENEQYF; D: TRBD1; size: -; J: TRBJ2-7; V: TRBV5-8
DNA: TGTGCCAGCAGCCTCGGACAGGGGAAAGCTTTCTTT; CDR3: CASSLGQGKAFF; D: TRBD1; size: -; J: TRBJ1-1; V: TRBV12-3/TRBV12-4
DNA: TGTGCCAGCAGCGTGACAGGCCCGGCAGATACGCAGTATTTT; CDR3: CASSVTGPADTQYF; D: -; size: -; J: TRBJ2-3; V: TRBV9
DNA: TGCAGCGTGCGGGACAGGGGGCTTGATGAGCAGTTCTTC; CDR3: CSVRDRGLDEQFF; D: TRBD1; size: -; J: TRBJ2-1; V: TRBV29-1
DNA: TGCAGTGCTACAGCTTCCGGGACTAGCGGGGGGGCGTATGAGCAGTTCTTC; CDR3: CSATASGTSGGAYEQFF; D: TRBD2; size: few; J: TRBJ2-1; V: TRBV20-1
DNA: TGTGCCAGCCGCCAAAGGGAAAGCTCGAACACTGAAGCTTTCTTT; CDR3: CASRQRESSNTEAFF; D: -; size: few; J: TRBJ1-1; V: TRBV6-1
DNA: TGTGCCAGCAGCTTAGTTCCGCGTACCTACAATGAGCAGTTCTTC; CDR3: CASSLVPRTYNEQFF; D: -; size: -; J: TRBJ2-1; V: TRBV11-1
DNA: TGTGCCAGCAAAACAGGAATCAACGAGCAGTACTTC; CDR3: CASKTGINEQYF; D: -; size: few; J: TRBJ2-7; V: TRBV12-3/TRBV12-4
DNA: TGCAGTGCTCGGGACCAGTACTCTGGGGCCAACGTCCTGACTTTC; CDR3: CSARDQYSGANVLTF; D: -; size: few; J: TRBJ2-6; V: TRBV20-1
DNA: TGCAGCGTCCTAGACAGGGGTCACGCGGCCTACGAGCAGTACTTC; CDR3: CSVLDRGHAAYEQYF; D: TRBD1; size: -; J: TRBJ2-7; V: TRBV29-1
DNA: TGTGCCAGCAGCCCGGTGACTAACTATGGCTACACCTTC; CDR3: CASSPVTNYGYTF; D: -; size: -; J: TRBJ1-2; V: TRBV3-1
DNA: TGCAGTGCTAGATACGGGCAAGAGACCCAGTACTTC; CDR3: CSARYGQETQYF; D: -; size: many; J: TRBJ2-5; V: TRBV20-1
DNA: TGTGCCAGCAGTTCTGTGGGGGCTACTGAAGCTTTCTTT; CDR3: CASSSVGATEAFF; D: -; size: -; J: TRBJ1-1; V: TRBV6-5
DNA: TGTGCCAGCAGCCAGACAGGGGGCACGGCTGAAGCTTTCTTT; CDR3: CASSQTGGTAEAFF; D: TRBD1; size: many; J: TRBJ1-1; V: TRBV3-1
DNA: TGTGCCAGCAGCTTCGTGGCAGACCTCTACGAGCAGTACTTC; CDR3: CASSFVADLYEQYF; D: -; size: -; J: TRBJ2-7; V: TRBV5-5
DNA: TGTGCCAGCAGTCAAACATACGAGCTGTACTTC; CDR3: CASSQTYELYF; D: -; size: -; J: TRBJ2-7; V: TRBV12-3/TRBV12-4
DNA: TGTGCCAGCAGCCCCCACCCGGCCACCGGGGAGCTGTTTTTT; CDR3: CASSPHPATGELFF; D: -; size: -; J: TRBJ2-2; V: TRBV11-3
DNA: TGTGCCAGCAGCAAAGACAGGGCCACCGGGGAGCTGTTTTTT; CDR3: CASSKDRATGELFF; D: TRBD1; size: few; J: TRBJ2-2; V: TRBV7-2
DNA: TGCGCCAGCAGCTGGCAGGGGACCACAGATACGCAGTATTTT; CDR3: CASSWQGTTDTQYF; D: -; size: few; J: TRBJ2-3; V: TRBV5-1
DNA: TGTGCCAACCTGCCTGGCGGGGTTATGAATGAGCAGTTCTTC; CDR3: CANLPGGVMNEQFF; D: -; size: many; J: TRBJ2-1; V: TRBV12-3/TRBV12-4
DNA: TGTGCCAGCAGCCCCCTGGTAGGGACTAGCGGTTCTTCCTACAATGAGCAGTTCTTC; CDR3: CASSPLVGTSGSSYNEQFF; D: TRBD2; size: few; J: TRBJ2-1; V: TRBV7-6
DNA: TGTGCCAGCAGAAACACAGGGGATGGCTACACCTTC; CDR3: CASRNTGDGYTF; D: TRBD1; size: -; J: TRBJ1-2; V: TRBV12-3/TRBV12-4
DNA: TGCAGTGCCCGGACCTTAACCTACGAGCAGTACTTC; CDR3: CSARTLTYEQYF; D: -; size: -; J: TRBJ2-7; V: TRBV20-1
DNA: TGTGCCAGCAGTCGCGGGGGGGCAGCAGATACGCATTATTTT; CDR3: CASSRGGAADTHYF; D: TRBD2; size: -; J: TRBJ2-3; V: TRBV12-3/TRBV12-4
DNA: TGTGCCAGCAGAGGACAGGGGTTGAGCGAGCAGTACTTC; CDR3: CASRGQGLSEQYF; D: TRBD1; size: -; J: TRBJ2-7; V: TRBV6-1
DNA: TGCAGCGTCCGCGGACAGGGGGAAGGGTTTAATGAAAAACTGTTTTTT; CDR3: CSVRGQGEGFNEKLFF; D: TRBD1; size: few; J: TRBJ1-4; V: TRBV29-1
DNA: TGCAGTGCTAGTAGGGCCCGCGGCGGGAGGACCTACAATGAGCAGTTCTTC; CDR3: CSASRARGGRTYNEQFF; D: TRBD2; size: few; J: TRBJ2-1; V: TRBV20-1
DNA: TGCAGTGCTAGAGCTAGCGCCTCCTGGAAAGAGCAGTACTTC; CDR3: CSARASASWKEQYF; D: -; size: -; J: TRBJ2-7; V: TRBV20-1
DNA: TGCAGTGCCCCGAGACACGGAGAATCTAATCAGCCCCAGCATTTT; CDR3: CSAPRHGESNQPQHF; D: -; size: -; J: TRBJ1-5; V: TRBV20-1
DNA: TGCGCCAGCAGCGTCTGGACAGAGCAAGAGACCCAGTACTTC; CDR3: CASSVWTEQETQYF; D: -; size: -; J: TRBJ2-5; V: TRBV5-1
DNA: TGCAGTGCTAGAGCCTACAGTGGGCGATCCTACAATGAGCAGTTCTTC; CDR3: CSARAYSGRSYNEQFF; D: -; size: -; J: TRBJ2-1; V: TRBV20-1
DNA: TGTGCCACCAGCAGGTACCCCATGGGCAATGAGCAGTTCTTC; CDR3: CATSRYPMGNEQFF; D: -; size: few; J: TRBJ2-1; V: TRBV15
DNA: TGCAGCCTACCGCATAAAGGGGGGTTGTACAATGAGCAGTTCTTC; CDR3: CSLPHKGGLYNEQFF; D: -; size: many; J: TRBJ2-1; V: TRBV20-1
DNA: TGCGCCAGCAGCCAGCTCGGGGAGAACACTGAAGCTTTCTTT; CDR3: CASSQLGENTEAFF; D: -; size: few; J: TRBJ1-1; V: TRBV4-1
DNA: TGTGCCAGCAGCAAACCTATTAGGGGGGATCTGGTGCAGTACTTC; CDR3: CASSKPIRGDLVQYF; D: -; size: -; J: TRBJ2-7; V: TRBV5-6
DNA: TGTGCCAGCAGTTTGGGGCCGGCTCGGGGAGACACCGGGGAGCTGTTTTTT; CDR3: CASSLGPARGDTGELFF; D: -; size: -; J: TRBJ2-2; V: TRBV12-3/TRBV12-4
DNA: TGTGCCAGCTCGGGGACTAGCCGGGACAATGAGCAGTTCTTC; CDR3: CASSGTSRDNEQFF; D: TRBD2; size: few; J: TRBJ2-1; V: TRBV18
DNA: TGTGCCAGCAGCCAGGGTCGGGCAGAGTGGGATACGCAGTATTTT; CDR3: CASSQGRAEWDTQYF; D: -; size: few; J: TRBJ2-3; V: TRBV3-1
DNA: TGTGCCAGCAGCTTCGGACAGGGGGATGGCTACACCTTC; CDR3: CASSFGQGDGYTF; D: TRBD1; size: -; J: TRBJ1-2; V: TRBV5-4
DNA: TGTGCCAGCAGATCGGGACTAGCGGGACACGAGACCCAGTACTTC; CDR3: CASRSGLAGHETQYF; D: TRBD2; size: -; J: TRBJ2-5; V: TRBV12-3/TRBV12-4